Each of the 26 T cell receptor beta chains below was sequenced from the same sample in a study of early T cells in non-severe SARS-CoV-2 infection. TCRdb itself ran the 5' RACE reads through MiXCR, one entry per CDR3 protein. Of under 60,000 distinct CDR3 sequences in the sample, 5.5% to 6.5% were seen once. The sample taken for sequencing was whole blood. Receptor source: an adult who was a healthcare worker with PCR-confirmed SARS-CoV-2 infection or an uninfected control (not recorded which).

The J gene is TRBJ2-3, the V gene TRBV7-9; D possibly uses TRBD1 or TRBD2 (5 bases each). V lost 5 bases and J 2 bases, leaving 20 bases between the germline ends. The germline CDR1 and CDR2 sequences are SEHNR and FQNEAQ (reference sequence). CDR3 size: 17 residues. The CDR3 coding sequence is TGTGCCAGCAGCCTTCGTCCCGGGACGGACACCACAGATACGCAGTATTTT. It codes for CASSLRPGTDTTDTQYF.

This clonotype was seen many times. The V call is TRBV29-1, the J call TRBJ2-1; unclear D gene. CDR1 is SQVTM and CDR2 is ANQGSEA in the germline V gene. V lost 1 base and J lost 2, with 21 bases in between. This CDR3 is 18 amino acids long. The CDR3 here is CSVEGAVATLGAYNEQFF. CDR3 bases: TGCAGCGTTGAAGGGGCAGTTGCGACCCTCGGAGCCTACAATGAGCAGTTCTTC.

The sample holds many counts of this clonotype. V usage is TRBV13 and J usage is TRBJ2-1; perhaps TRBD1 as D (6 bases). The CDR3 runs to 14 residues. Trimming took off 1 base at V and 7 bases at J, with 11 bases between the two ends. Germline values: CDR1 PRHDT, CDR2 FYEKMQ (reference sequence). The CDR3 here is CASSLVTGRNEQFF. The CDR3 nucleotides are TGTGCCAGCAGCTTAGTCACAGGGAGAAATGAGCAGTTCTTC.

On this clonotype: Possible read error: a much larger clone is one base away. The CDR3 nucleotides are TGTGTCTGGAACCGGGGGGCAGACTACGAGCAGTACTTC. This translates into CVWNRGADYEQYF. The rearrangement links TRBV30 to TRBJ2-7; D perhaps matches TRBD2 (7 bases). The CDR3 runs to 13 residues. CDR1 GTSNPN and CDR2 SVGIG come from the germline V gene (reference sequence).

In this sample, this clonotype turned up many times. The chain is built from TRBV20-1 and TRBJ2-7, with TRBD2 matching 9 bases. CDR1 and CDR2 from the germline V gene are DFQATT and SNEGSKA (reference sequence). CDR3 length: 15 residues. The J segment lost 6 bases and the V segment lost 0 bases, leaving 9 bases of the junction unmatched. CDR3 sequence: CSARDLAGGDTEQYF. CDR3 bases: TGCAGTGCTAGAGATCTTGCGGGAGGGGATACCGAGCAGTACTTC.

In its sample, this clonotype was seen many times. The chain uses TRBV6-5 and TRBJ1-6; tentative D call: TRBD1 (6 bases). Trimming cost V 2 bases and J 14 bases, with 22 bases left between them. The CDR3 is 16 amino acids. Germline V gives CDR1 MNHEY, CDR2 SVGAGI. The CDR3 DNA sequence: TGTGCCAGCAGTTACAGCCCGGACAGATCTACGATAACCCTCCACTTT. It yields the protein CASSYSPDRSTITLHF.

This clonotype was seen only a few times. As DNA, the CDR3 is TGTGCCAGCAGTATCCGGGACAGGGGGCAAAATGAGCAGTTCTTC. Amino acids: CASSIRDRGQNEQFF. The genes are TRBV2 and TRBJ2-1; 12 bases are shared with TRBD1. The CDR3 extends over 15 amino acids. The J segment lost 7 bases and the V segment lost 5 bases, leaving 6 bases of the junction unmatched. Germline values: CDR1 SNHLY, CDR2 FYNNEI.

The chain recombines TRBV19 with TRBJ1-1; D is undetermined. Per the germline V gene, CDR1 is LNHDA and CDR2 is SQIVND (reference sequence). The ends were cut back, 8 bases at V and 5 bases at J, with 21 bases in the middle. The CDR3 length is 15 residues. CDR3 residues: CASLKYSMEGTEAFF. The CDR3 coding sequence is TGTGCCAGTTTAAAATACAGTATGGAAGGGACTGAAGCTTTCTTT.

This clonotype was seen ten or more times. The CDR3 here is CASSGRTQYF. The CDR3 region has the DNA TGCGCCAGCAGTGGTAGGACCCAGTACTTC. The V gene is TRBV10-1, the J gene TRBJ2-5; D ambiguous. Germline V CDR1 and CDR2: WNHNN, SYGVQD (reference sequence). With 4 bases removed from V and 7 bases from J, the gap between germline ends came to 4 bases. The CDR3 is made up of 10 amino acids.

This clonotype has at least ten counts. This sequence joins TRBV10-2 and TRBJ1-3; D unresolved. The CDR3 has 13 amino acids. V was trimmed by 4 bases and J by 0 bases, leaving 4 bases between them. Germline V gives CDR1 WSHSY, CDR2 SAAADI. This chain's CDR3 is CASSALSGNTIYF. CDR3 DNA: TGCGCCAGCAGTGCCCTCTCTGGAAACACCATATATTTT.

This clonotype was detected many times. CDR3 bases: TGCGCCAGCAGCTTGGTGGCAGGGGGTCTCGGTGATGAGCAGTTCTTC. Encoded protein: CASSLVAGGLGDEQFF. The chain is built from TRBV5-1 and TRBJ2-1; TRBD1 aligns across 7 bases. The CDR3 sequence is 16 residues long. Germline CDR1 reads SGHRS; CDR2 reads YFSETQ. The V segment lost 0 bases and the J segment 8 bases; nucleotides outside the gene matches: 11.

This clonotype was detected ten times or more. The chain is built from TRBV30 and TRBJ2-1, with D hard to call. Germline-derived CDR1 and CDR2 are GTSNPN and SVGIG (reference sequence). The CDR3 runs to 11 residues. V was clipped by 0 bases and J by 7 bases, with 4 bases between them. CDR3 sequence: CAWSVRNEQFF. The CDR3 nucleotides read TGTGCCTGGAGTGTCCGGAATGAGCAGTTCTTC.

This clonotype was counted between two and nine times. The CDR3 reads CAISERGQPQHF. In nucleotides, the CDR3 is TGTGCCATCAGTGAGAGGGGTCAGCCCCAGCATTTT. The chain recombines TRBV10-3 with TRBJ1-5, with a possible D match to TRBD1 (5 bases). CDR3 size: 12 residues. Trimming left V 2 bases short and J 6 bases short, with 5 bases between. Per germline, CDR1 ENHRY and CDR2 SYGVKD.

In this sample, this clonotype turned up a few times. V is TRBV11-3 and J is TRBJ2-1; TRBD2 matches 12 bases. CDR3 size: 16 residues. J gave up 8 bases and V 5 bases, and 10 bases lay outside the gene matches. Germline CDR1 is SGHNT and CDR2 is YENEEA. This CDR3 is CASSALTSGRIDEQFF. Written as DNA, the CDR3 is TGTGCCAGCAGCGCCCTGACTAGCGGGAGAATCGATGAGCAGTTCTTC.

The chain employs TRBV4-1 and TRBJ2-1; TRBD1 matches 12 bases. With V trimmed by 0 bases and J by 10 bases, 10 bases remained unmatched. The CDR3 runs 17 residues. Germline V gene lookup returns CDR1 MGHRA and CDR2 YSYEKL. The CDR3 DNA sequence: TGCGCCAGCAGCCAAGATAGACGGGACAGGGGGCATCGGGAGCAGTTCTTC. It codes for CASSQDRRDRGHREQFF.

The V gene is TRBV29-1, the J gene TRBJ2-4; maybe TRBD1 (5 bases). The germline V gene encodes CDR1 SQVTM and CDR2 ANQGSEA. Trimming pared 7 bases from V and 4 bases from J, leaving 11 bases between. The CDR3 has 12 residues. For the CDR3, the DNA is TGCAGCGGGCTGGGGCGTAAAAACATTCAGTACTTC. It encodes CSGLGRKNIQYF.

This clonotype was counted ten times or more. The rearrangement links TRBV5-4 to TRBJ2-5; D gene unclear. The CDR3 runs 17 residues. The germline CDR1 and CDR2 sequences are SGHNT and YYREEE (reference sequence). Trimming cost V 0 bases and J 5 bases, with 20 bases left between them. The CDR3 loop is CASSLGVGSGVGETQYF. As DNA, the CDR3 is TGTGCCAGCAGCTTGGGAGTCGGATCGGGTGTTGGTGAGACCCAGTACTTC.

This clonotype was found a few times. This chain connects TRBV4-1 to TRBJ2-1; D unclear. This CDR3 has 17 amino acids. The V and J ends lost 4 bases and 7 bases respectively, with 23 bases between them. Germline lookup yields CDR1 MGHRA and CDR2 YSYEKL. CDR3 in DNA: TGCGCCAGCAGCCCTCCGCCCACCCGGAAAGTTTGGAATGAGCAGTTCTTC. Amino acids: CASSPPPTRKVWNEQFF.

This clonotype came up many times. This chain connects TRBV6-5 to TRBJ2-2; tentative D call: TRBD1 (6 bases). Trimming cost V 8 bases and J 1 base, with 8 bases left between them. The CDR3 is 13 residues long. The germline gives CDR1 MNHEY, CDR2 SVGAGI. The CDR3 loop is CASVQGNTGELFF. In DNA form, the CDR3 reads TGTGCCAGCGTACAGGGGAACACCGGGGAGCTGTTTTTT.

This clonotype was found many times. The rearrangement links TRBV25-1 to TRBJ1-6; D might be TRBD1 (5 bases). The length of the CDR3 is 14 residues. Germline assignment: CDR1 MGHDK and CDR2 SYGVNS. Trimming took 8 bases from V and 7 from J, leaving 15 bases between them. The CDR3 reads CASAAWGVNSPLHF. CDR3 nucleotide sequence: TGTGCCAGCGCGGCCTGGGGCGTGAATTCACCCCTCCACTTT.

This clonotype has at least ten counts. The chain combines TRBV5-1 with TRBJ2-6; no clear D. The CDR3 has 13 residues. V lost 0 bases, J lost 4 bases, and 2 bases lay in between. The V gene's germline CDR1 is SGHRS and CDR2 YFSETQ. This CDR3 is CASSLEGANVLTF. CDR3 in DNA: TGCGCCAGCAGCTTGGAAGGGGCCAACGTCCTGACTTTC.

This clonotype was seen at least ten times. The V call is TRBV12-3 or TRBV12-4, the J call TRBJ2-5; perhaps TRBD2 as D (5 bases). V was pared by 10 bases and J by 5 bases, with 14 bases between. The CDR3 is 12 residues long. CDR3 sequence reads: CATRRSGETQYF. In nucleotides, the CDR3 is TGTGCCACCCGGAGGTCGGGGGAGACCCAGTACTTC.

This clonotype was observed at least ten times. The rearrangement links TRBV3-1 to TRBJ2-1; D gene ambiguous. CDR3 length equals 13 residues. Per the germline V gene, CDR1 is LGHDT and CDR2 is YNNKEL (reference sequence). Deletions cut 8 bases from V and 10 bases from J, with 18 bases between. The CDR3 protein is CASSRIDSAEQFF. CDR3 nucleotides: TGTGCCAGCTCCCGAATCGACTCTGCGGAGCAGTTCTTC.

This clonotype was counted at least ten times. This chain joins TRBV2 and TRBJ2-2, with D uncertain. V was shortened by 9 bases and J by 0 bases, with 11 bases between the two germline ends. The CDR3 has 14 residues. Germline V gives CDR1 SNHLY, CDR2 FYNNEI. CDR3 DNA sequence: TGTGCCAGGCGGTGGCGGTCGAACACCGGGGAGCTGTTTTTT. It encodes CARRWRSNTGELFF.

Ten or more counts support this clonotype. V usage is TRBV7-2 and J usage is TRBJ2-1; TRBD2 aligns across 7 bases. J lost 7 bases, V lost 5 bases, and 17 bases had no gene match. The CDR3 consists of 17 residues. In germline, CDR1 is SGHTA, CDR2 FQGNSA. The CDR3 DNA is TGTGCCAGCAGCGCACGCCTGGCGGGAGTGGGACTAAATGAGCAGTTCTTC. It translates to CASSARLAGVGLNEQFF.

This clonotype was counted at least ten times. The chain couples TRBV6-2 or TRBV6-3 to TRBJ2-7; unclear D gene. Germline V gene data show CDR1 as MNHEY and CDR2 as SVGEGT. Trimming took off 6 bases at V and 2 bases at J, with 8 bases between the two ends. The CDR3 covers 12 residues. The CDR3 DNA follows: TGTGCCAGCAGCAGCAGGCCCTACGAGCAGTACTTC. Protein: CASSSRPYEQYF.